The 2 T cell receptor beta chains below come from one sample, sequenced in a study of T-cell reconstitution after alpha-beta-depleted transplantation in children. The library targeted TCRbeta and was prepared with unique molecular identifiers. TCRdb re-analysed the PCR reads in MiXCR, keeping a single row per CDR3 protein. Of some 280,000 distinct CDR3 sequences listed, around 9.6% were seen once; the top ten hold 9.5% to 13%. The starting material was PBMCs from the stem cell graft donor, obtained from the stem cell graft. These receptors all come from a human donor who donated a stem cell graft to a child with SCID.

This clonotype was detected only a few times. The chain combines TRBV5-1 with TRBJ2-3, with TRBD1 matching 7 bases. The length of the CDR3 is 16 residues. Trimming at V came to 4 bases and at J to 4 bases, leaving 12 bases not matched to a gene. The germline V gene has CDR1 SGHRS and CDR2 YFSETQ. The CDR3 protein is CASSGDSPRGPDTQYF. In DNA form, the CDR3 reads TGCGCCAGCAGCGGGGACAGTCCAAGAGGTCCAGATACGCAGTATTTT.

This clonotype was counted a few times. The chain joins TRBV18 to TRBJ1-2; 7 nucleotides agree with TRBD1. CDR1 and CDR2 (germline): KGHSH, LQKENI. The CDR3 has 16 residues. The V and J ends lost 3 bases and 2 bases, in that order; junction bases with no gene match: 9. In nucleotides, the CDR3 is TGTGCCAGCTCACCGCCAGCCAAGACAGGGAACTATGGCTACACCTTC. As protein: CASSPPAKTGNYGYTF. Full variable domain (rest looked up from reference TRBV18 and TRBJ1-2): NAGVMQNPRHLVRRRGQEARLRCSPMKGHSHVYWYRQLPEEGLKFMVYLQKENIIDESGMPKERFSAEFPKEGPSILRIQQVVRGDSAAYFCASSPPAKTGNYGYTFGSGTRLTVV.